The 29 T cell receptor beta chains below all came from one sample that was sequenced in a study of control samples from healthy donors and cancer patients. Assay used: immunoSEQ multiplex PCR; TCRdb lists only in-frame clones, some missing. The data show fewer than 200,000 clones, around nine tenths seen once. Sequencing used blood. These receptor sequences come from a man under 40 in good health.

The V gene is TRBV5-4, the J gene TRBJ2-5; possibly TRBD1 or TRBD2 for D (5 bases each). The CDR3 is 12 amino acids. CDR1 and CDR2 from the germline V gene are SGHNT and YYREEE (reference sequence). The V end lost 1 base, the J end lost 11 bases, and 12 bases lay between the germline ends. CDR3 nucleotides: TGTGCCAGCAGCTTGCCCGAGGGGACGCAGTACTTC. It is translated as CASSLPEGTQYF.

The J gene is TRBJ1-2, the V gene TRBV7-6, with D uncertain. The germline V and J ends were trimmed by 5 bases and 4 bases, with 11 bases remaining between them. The CDR3 is 13 residues long. Germline CDR1 reads SGHVS; CDR2 reads FNYEAQ. CDR3 DNA sequence: TGTGCCAGCAGCACCTTAGGCGGCTATGGCTACACCTTC. Protein product: CASSTLGGYGYTF. Drawing the rest from reference TRBV7-6 and TRBJ1-2, the complete variable domain is GAGVSQSPRYKVTKRGQDVALRCDPISGHVSLYWYRQALGQGPEFLTYFNYEAQQDKSGLPNDRFSAERPEGSISTLTIQRTEQRDSAMYRCASSTLGGYGYTFGSGTRLTVV.

The CDR3 is CASSFRRDTEAFF. Here the CDR3 DNA reads TGTGCCAGCAGCTTCAGAAGGGACACTGAAGCTTTCTTT. V gene TRBV11-2 combines with J gene TRBJ1-1; D is unclear. Germline assignment: CDR1 SGHAT and CDR2 FQNNGV. V shed 3 bases and J shed 3 bases, with 8 bases lying between them. The CDR3 totals 13 residues.

This clone was observed a single time. The genes are TRBV12-2 and TRBJ2-7; the table assigns TRBD2, which was not confirmed against the DNA. TRBV12-2 represents a pseudogene. The CDR3 covers 19 residues. CDR3 bases: TGTGCAAGTCGCTTAGCCGGGGGGGTGCGGCCCTACGGCTCCTACGAGCAGTACTTC. It encodes CASRLAGGVRPYGSYEQYF.

The J gene is TRBJ1-5, the V gene TRBV7-2, with 12 bases that match TRBD1. The CDR3 loop spans 16 amino acids. From germline, CDR1 is SGHTA and CDR2 FQGNSA. J lost 8 bases, V lost 4 bases, and 9 bases had no gene match. CDR3 region: CASSSSGTGGGEPQHF. The DNA for the CDR3 is TGTGCCAGCAGCTCATCCGGGACAGGGGGCGGGGAGCCCCAGCATTTT.

V usage is TRBV10-3 and J usage is TRBJ2-1, with TRBD1 matching over 7 bases. V trimming: 6 bases; J trimming: 0 bases; junction bases outside the gene matches: 11. CDR3 size: 17 residues. The germline CDR1 and CDR2 sequences are ENHRY and SYGVKD. The CDR3 DNA follows: TGTGCCATCAGGTCCGGGACAGACACCTTCTCCTACAATGAGCAGTTCTTC. Protein product: CAIRSGTDTFSYNEQFF.

The gene calls are TRBV3-1 (or the pseudogene TRBV3-2) and TRBJ2-6; D could derive from TRBD1 or TRBD2 (5 bases each). The CDR3 has 15 amino acids. Germline V gives CDR1 LGHDT, CDR2 YNNKEL (reference sequence). V lost 4 bases and J 4 bases, leaving 11 bases between the germline ends. The DNA of the CDR3 is TGTGCCAGCAGCCTGCAGGGAGCAGGGGCCAACGTCCTGACTTTC. As protein: CASSLQGAGANVLTF.

This rearrangement joins TRBV19 to TRBJ2-6, with 7 nucleotides matching TRBD2. Germline assignment: CDR1 LNHDA and CDR2 SQIVND (reference sequence). This CDR3 contains 16 residues. The J segment lost 2 bases and the V segment lost 7 bases, leaving 8 bases of the junction unmatched. Here the CDR3 DNA reads TGTGCCAGTATCGAGGCAGGGACTACTGGGGCCAACGTCCTGACTTTC. It yields the protein CASIEAGTTGANVLTF.

This sequence joins TRBV7-2 and TRBJ2-7; D perhaps matches TRBD2 (5 bases). Germline CDR1 SGHTA, CDR2 FQGNSA. CDR3 length: 13 amino acids. Trimming removed 5 bases at V and 5 bases at J, with 13 bases between. CDR3 loop: CASSLTRWNEQYF. As DNA, the CDR3 is TGTGCCAGCAGCCTAACTAGGTGGAACGAGCAGTACTTC.

This chain joins TRBV30 and TRBJ2-1; TRBD1 aligns across 9 bases. The CDR3 extends over 16 amino acids. V shed 2 bases, J shed 3 bases, and the junction held 8 bases outside the gene matches. Germline V gives CDR1 GTSNPN, CDR2 SVGIG (reference sequence). CDR3: CAWSFPQGALYNEQFF. For the CDR3, the DNA is TGTGCCTGGAGTTTCCCACAGGGGGCCCTCTACAATGAGCAGTTCTTC.

In this sample, this clone turned up once. The chain employs TRBV4-2 and TRBJ1-1; TRBD1 aligns across 7 bases. Germline trimming cut 0 bases from V and 6 bases from J; bases unmatched to any gene: 7. Germline-derived CDR1 and CDR2 are LGHNA and YNFKEQ. The CDR3 runs 15 residues. CDR3 in DNA: TGTGCCAGCAGCCAAGAGGGCAGGGGGACGTCTGAAGCTTTCTTT. This gives the protein CASSQEGRGTSEAFF.

This chain connects TRBV3-1 (or the pseudogene TRBV3-2) to TRBJ1-1; no definite D call. Trimming left V 4 bases short and J 3 bases short, with 3 bases between. The V gene's germline CDR1 is LGHDT and CDR2 YNNKEL (reference sequence). This CDR3 is built from 11 residues. The DNA of the CDR3 is TGTGCCAGCAGCCGGCACACTGAAGCTTTCTTT. This gives the protein CASSRHTEAFF.

For the CDR3, the DNA is TGTGCCAGCAGCCCCAGCGGTCCCACCGGGGAGCTGTTTTTT. Translated, it gives CASSPSGPTGELFF. The genes are TRBV3-1 (or the pseudogene TRBV3-2) and TRBJ2-2, with D tentatively TRBD2 (5 bases). This CDR3 is 14 amino acids long. Trimming cost V 4 bases and J 4 bases, with 10 bases left between them. CDR1 is LGHDT, CDR2 YNNKEL, per germline (reference sequence).

The chain employs TRBV7-2 and TRBJ1-1; D ambiguous. CDR3 length equals 15 residues. V shed 0 bases and J shed 2 bases, with 10 bases lying between them. The germline gives CDR1 SGHTA, CDR2 FQGNSA. CDR3 sequence: CASSLAPNLNTEAFF. CDR3 in DNA: TGTGCCAGCAGCTTAGCCCCGAACCTTAACACTGAAGCTTTCTTT.

V is TRBV27 and J is TRBJ2-1, with 7 bases lining up with TRBD2. The CDR3 covers 15 residues. V was pared by 5 bases and J by 9 bases, with 13 bases of the junction left unmatched. In germline, CDR1 is MNHEY, CDR2 SMNVEV (reference sequence). The CDR3 region has the DNA TGTGCCAGCAGTCTGGGGCGGGAGAATATCGGTGAGCAGTTCTTC. Amino acid sequence: CASSLGRENIGEQFF.

V is TRBV2 and J is TRBJ1-1, with D perhaps matching TRBD1 (6 bases). Germline V gene sequence: CDR1 SNHLY, CDR2 FYNNEI. This CDR3 comprises 13 residues. The ends were cut back, 7 bases at V and 4 bases at J, with 13 bases in the middle. The DNA of the CDR3 is TGTGCCAGCAAATCAGGGGAGGGCACTGAAGCTTTCTTT. Its protein is CASKSGEGTEAFF. Full variable domain (remainder filled in from reference TRBV2 and TRBJ1-1): EPEVTQTPSHQVTQMGQEVILRCVPISNHLYFYWYRQILGQKVEFLVSFYNNEISEKSEIFDDQFSVERPDGSNFTLKIRSTKLEDSAMYFCASKSGEGTEAFFGQGTRLTVV.

The chain employs TRBV29-1 and TRBJ2-7; 7 bases match TRBD1. With 5 bases clipped from V and 3 bases from J, the junction kept 7 bases outside the gene matches. Germline V gene lookup returns CDR1 SQVTM and CDR2 ANQGSEA. CDR3 size: 13 residues. The CDR3 protein is CSVYRGPNYEQYF. As DNA, the CDR3 is TGCAGCGTTTACAGGGGACCGAACTACGAGCAGTACTTC.

In this sample, this clone turned up once. The genes are TRBV27 and TRBJ2-5; TRBD2 matches 7 bases. V was clipped by 5 bases and J by 3 bases; unmatched bases: 15. The CDR3 runs 17 residues. Looked up from germline, CDR1 is MNHEY and CDR2 is SMNVEV (reference sequence). CDR3: CASSTRARTRKEETQYF. The CDR3 nucleotides are TGTGCCAGCAGTACACGGGCCCGGACTAGGAAGGAAGAGACCCAGTACTTC.

The chain has TRBV5-1 and TRBJ1-2; TRBD1 matches at 9 bases. V shed 2 bases, J shed 8 bases, and the junction held 10 bases outside the gene matches. Germline assignment: CDR1 SGHRS and CDR2 YFSETQ. The CDR3 is 15 amino acids. The CDR3 loop is CASSFYLQGAGGYTF. The CDR3 nucleotides are TGCGCCAGCAGCTTCTACCTACAGGGGGCTGGAGGCTACACCTTC.

J is TRBJ2-1 and V is TRBV27; 8 bases fit TRBD2. Germline CDR1 reads MNHEY; CDR2 reads SMNVEV (reference sequence). The CDR3 consists of 18 residues. With V trimmed by 4 bases and J by 4 bases, 15 bases remained unmatched. CDR3 nucleotides: TGTGCCAGCAGTTCTATCCCCACCAGCGGGGGAAGGTACAATGAGCAGTTCTTC. Amino acids: CASSSIPTSGGRYNEQFF.

The V gene is TRBV9, the J gene TRBJ1-5, with a tentative D call TRBD1 (5 bases). V lost 4 bases and J lost 11, with 22 bases in between. Germline-derived CDR1 and CDR2 are SGDLS and YYNGEE. This CDR3 comprises 15 residues. The CDR3: CASSLFLGGNRSQHF. The DNA of the CDR3 is TGTGCCAGCAGCCTTTTTTTGGGGGGTAATCGGTCCCAGCATTTT.

This chain joins TRBV28 and TRBJ2-7; TRBD1 matches 12 bases. Germline V gives CDR1 MDHEN, CDR2 SYDVKM. The CDR3 has 16 residues. The junction had 6 bases not matched to a gene; V was cut back by 2 bases and J by 4 bases. The CDR3 loop reads CASSLGGTGGMYEQYF. The CDR3 DNA sequence: TGTGCCAGCAGTTTAGGGGGGACAGGGGGCATGTACGAGCAGTACTTC.

This sequence joins TRBV9 and TRBJ1-2; a possible D gene is TRBD1 (5 bases). Germline values: CDR1 SGDLS, CDR2 YYNGEE. This CDR3 has 16 residues. V gave up 2 bases and J gave up 3 bases, with 17 bases separating them. The CDR3 sequence is CASSVYQGSTYYGYTF. CDR3 DNA: TGTGCCAGCAGCGTTTATCAGGGAAGCACCTACTATGGCTACACCTTC.

The chain links TRBV6-5 to TRBJ1-2; no firm D call. V lost 5 bases and J 4 bases, leaving 14 bases between the germline ends. Germline V lookup: CDR1 MNHEY, CDR2 SVGAGI. This CDR3 region has 14 residues. The CDR3 DNA is TGTGCCAGCAGTCCTAGGTGGGTTGGCTATGGCTACACCTTC. Translation gives CASSPRWVGYGYTF.

The gene calls are TRBV11-2 and TRBJ2-7; 13 nucleotides line up with TRBD2. Germline V CDR1 and CDR2: SGHAT, FQNNGV. V lost 6 bases and J lost 1; bases outside the gene matches: 3. CDR3 size: 15 residues. CDR3 loop: CASRKLAGGSYEQYF. DNA for the CDR3: TGTGCCAGCAGGAAACTAGCGGGAGGGTCCTACGAGCAGTACTTC.

CDR3 bases: TGTGCCAGCAGCTTGGAGACAGGGGCGGAGACCCAGTACTTC. Protein: CASSLETGAETQYF. The chain joins TRBV5-4 to TRBJ2-5, with 8 bases identical to TRBD1. Germline CDR1 and CDR2: SGHNT and YYREEE (reference sequence). The length of the CDR3 is 14 residues. With V trimmed by 0 bases and J by 5 bases, 3 bases remained unmatched.

The chain joins TRBV6-6 to TRBJ2-7, with TRBD1 matching over 10 bases. CDR1 and CDR2 (germline): MNHNY, SVGAGI (reference sequence). V gave up 6 bases and J gave up 3 bases; unmatched junction bases: 8. This CDR3 is 15 amino acids long. As DNA, the CDR3 is TGTGCCAGCAGCACTCCGGACAGGGGGTACTACGAGCAGTACTTC. Its translation: CASSTPDRGYYEQYF.

As for this clone: Different DNA sequences within this sample yield the same CDR3. The rearrangement links TRBV4-1 to TRBJ2-2; possibly TRBD1 for D (7 bases). Germline CDR1 MGHRA, CDR2 YSYEKL. V was trimmed by 1 base and J by 6 bases, leaving 12 bases between them. The CDR3 loop spans 15 amino acids. As DNA, the CDR3 is TGCGCCAGCAGCCAAGGTGGAGGGGGCTCCGGGGAGCTGTTTTTT. Protein product: CASSQGGGGSGELFF.

V and J are TRBV19 and TRBJ2-7; 8 bases fit TRBD1. The ends lost 4 bases at V and 5 bases at J; junction bases unmatched: 4. CDR3 size: 13 residues. Germline V gives CDR1 LNHDA, CDR2 SQIVND (reference sequence). In nucleotides, the CDR3 is TGTGCCAGTAGTAGTGACAGGGGACACGAGCAGTACTTC. Translated: CASSSDRGHEQYF.